This T cell receptor (beta chain) was sequenced in a study of T cells after yellow fever vaccination. Study in general: In the case of low-cell-number fractions, SMART-Seq v4 Ultra Low Input was used for preparation.

A process of 5'RACE template switching, which added a universal primer site and UMIs, was used to make TCR cDNA. MiXCR, run by TCRdb on the 5' RACE reads, gives a single entry per CDR3 protein. The table includes 450,000 to 600,000 distinct CDR3 sequences, roughly 13% detected once. CDR3 length: 14 amino acids. Trimming took 0 bases from V and 1 from J, leaving 9 bases between them. The germline V gene has CDR1 DFQATT and CDR2 SNEGSKA (reference sequence). Regarding this clonotype: The antigen remains unidentified.

Overall study findings and caveats: High-abundance clonotypes from the bulk population could contaminate FACS-sorted repertoires. Reappearance after the booster was observed for most primary-vaccination clones (around 95% CD4, less than 90% CD8).

The sample consisted of PBMCs, taken on the day of the yellow fever booster vaccination. This sequence joins TRBV20-1 and TRBJ2-5, with D unclear. The TCR originated in a man aged 25-45 years who received the YFV17D yellow fever vaccine. The CDR3 sequence: CSARDVQIQETQYF. The CDR3 DNA sequence: TGCAGTGCTAGAGATGTTCAGATCCAAGAGACCCAGTACTTC.